This is a list of T cell receptor beta chains from one sample in a study of PD-1 blockade in classical Hodgkin lymphoma. Using immunoSEQ multiplex PCR, the repertoire was profiled, and TCRdb retains in-frame clones only, with some absent. The table records approximately 60,000 clones, more than 70% of them present only once. This sample comprised peripheral blood mononuclear cells (PBMCs), obtained at baseline. These receptors were taken from a human donor with classical Hodgkin lymphoma. Each CDR3 is given with its conserved first and last residue. D genes are given only for firm matches. Expanded clones get a size class; other rows say once, few or many, or leave the size out.

clone_size	j_call	v_call	d_call	cdr3_aa	cdr3_nt
.	TRBJ2-5	TRBV7-9	TRBD1	CASSTYRGGETQYF	TGTGCCAGCAGCACTTACAGGGGCGGAGAGACCCAGTACTTC
once	TRBJ1-6	TRBV10-3	TRBD1	CAISDRQGAESPLHF	TGTGCCATCAGTGACCGACAGGGGGCGGAATCACCCCTCCACTTT
.	TRBJ1-1	TRBV18	.	CASSRGTNTEAFF	TGTGCCAGCTCACGGGGTACGAACACTGAAGCTTTCTTT
.	TRBJ1-5	TRBV6-6	.	CASKSTGVQPQHF	TGTGCCAGCAAGTCCACAGGAGTACAGCCCCAGCATTTT
.	TRBJ1-2	TRBV27	TRBD1	CASSPGQEGHGYTF	TGTGCCAGCAGTCCCGGACAGGAAGGACATGGCTACACCTTC
.	TRBJ1-2	TRBV18	TRBD1	CASSPIRGTGGGYTF	TGTGCCAGCTCCCCGATCAGAGGGACAGGAGGCGGCTACACCTTC
once	TRBJ2-3	TRBV13	TRBD2	CASAFGLASTDTQYF	TGTGCCAGCGCCTTCGGACTAGCGAGTACAGATACGCAGTATTTT
.	TRBJ1-5	TRBV18	TRBD1	CASSPDRASNQPQHF	TGTGCCAGCTCACCCGACAGGGCTAGCAATCAGCCCCAGCATTTT
.	TRBJ2-5	TRBV18	.	CASSLGREETQYF	TGTGCCAGCTCCCTAGGACGGGAAGAGACCCAGTACTTC
.	TRBJ1-5	TRBV5-6	TRBD1	CASSVYRGTGLSNQPQHF	TGTGCCAGCAGCGTGTACAGGGGAACGGGCTTGAGCAATCAGCCCCAGCATTTT
once	TRBJ1-1	TRBV6-5	.	CASSLHRDTEAFF	TGTGCCAGCAGTTTACACAGGGACACTGAAGCTTTCTTT
.	TRBJ2-3	TRBV18	.	CASSPPSTGPQTDTQYF	TGTGCCAGCTCACCACCAAGCACAGGACCGCAAACAGATACGCAGTATTTT
.	TRBJ2-2	TRBV7-2	.	CASSLPAGTGELFF	TGTGCCAGCAGCTTACCCGCAGGGACCGGGGAGCTGTTTTTT
.	TRBJ1-5	TRBV7-8	.	CASSLQEVQVNQPQHF	TGTGCCAGCAGCTTACAGGAGGTGCAAGTTAATCAGCCCCAGCATTTT
.	TRBJ2-5	TRBV19	TRBD1	CASSTPGQGIMETQYF	TGTGCCAGTAGTACCCCGGGACAGGGGATTATGGAGACCCAGTACTTC
.	TRBJ2-5	TRBV19	.	CASSFGRRETQYF	TGTGCCAGTAGTTTCGGGCGGCGGGAGACCCAGTACTTC
.	TRBJ1-1	TRBV5-1	TRBD1	CASSGKGAVCTEAFF	TGCGCCAGCAGCGGAAAGGGGGCTGTCTGCACTGAAGCTTTCTTT
.	TRBJ2-7	TRBV7-2	TRBD2	CASTLRGGAAYEQYF	TGTGCCAGCACCTTGCGCGGGGGGGCGGCCTACGAGCAGTACTTC
.	TRBJ1-5	TRBV11-2	.	CASSQDGYQPQHF	TGTGCCAGCAGCCAAGATGGGTATCAGCCCCAGCATTTT
.	TRBJ2-5	TRBV7-8	.	CASSLVGETRNF	TGTGCCAGCAGCTTAGTAGGGGAAACACGCAACTTC
.	TRBJ2-2	TRBV29-1	.	CSVDGRGSKGTGELFF	TGCAGCGTTGATGGGAGGGGGTCGAAGGGCACCGGGGAGCTGTTTTTT
.	TRBJ1-2	TRBV6-5	TRBD1	CASSYRGGHGYTF	TGTGCCAGCAGTTACCGAGGGGGCCATGGCTACACCTTC
.	TRBJ2-7	TRBV6-6	TRBD2	CASSPREGISYEQYF	TGTGCCAGCAGCCCAAGGGAGGGAATCTCCTACGAGCAGTACTTC
.	TRBJ1-3	TRBV5-6	.	CASSSYTGSSGNTIYF	TGTGCCAGCAGCTCGTACACAGGGAGCTCTGGAAACACCATATATTTT
.	TRBJ2-3	TRBV7-3	.	CASSAPGSLTDTQYF	TGTGCCAGCAGCGCCCCCGGATCCCTAACAGATACGCAGTATTTT
.	TRBJ2-7	TRBV7-9	.	CASSLGGMDHEQYF	TGTGCCAGCAGCTTAGGGGGCATGGACCACGAGCAGTACTTC